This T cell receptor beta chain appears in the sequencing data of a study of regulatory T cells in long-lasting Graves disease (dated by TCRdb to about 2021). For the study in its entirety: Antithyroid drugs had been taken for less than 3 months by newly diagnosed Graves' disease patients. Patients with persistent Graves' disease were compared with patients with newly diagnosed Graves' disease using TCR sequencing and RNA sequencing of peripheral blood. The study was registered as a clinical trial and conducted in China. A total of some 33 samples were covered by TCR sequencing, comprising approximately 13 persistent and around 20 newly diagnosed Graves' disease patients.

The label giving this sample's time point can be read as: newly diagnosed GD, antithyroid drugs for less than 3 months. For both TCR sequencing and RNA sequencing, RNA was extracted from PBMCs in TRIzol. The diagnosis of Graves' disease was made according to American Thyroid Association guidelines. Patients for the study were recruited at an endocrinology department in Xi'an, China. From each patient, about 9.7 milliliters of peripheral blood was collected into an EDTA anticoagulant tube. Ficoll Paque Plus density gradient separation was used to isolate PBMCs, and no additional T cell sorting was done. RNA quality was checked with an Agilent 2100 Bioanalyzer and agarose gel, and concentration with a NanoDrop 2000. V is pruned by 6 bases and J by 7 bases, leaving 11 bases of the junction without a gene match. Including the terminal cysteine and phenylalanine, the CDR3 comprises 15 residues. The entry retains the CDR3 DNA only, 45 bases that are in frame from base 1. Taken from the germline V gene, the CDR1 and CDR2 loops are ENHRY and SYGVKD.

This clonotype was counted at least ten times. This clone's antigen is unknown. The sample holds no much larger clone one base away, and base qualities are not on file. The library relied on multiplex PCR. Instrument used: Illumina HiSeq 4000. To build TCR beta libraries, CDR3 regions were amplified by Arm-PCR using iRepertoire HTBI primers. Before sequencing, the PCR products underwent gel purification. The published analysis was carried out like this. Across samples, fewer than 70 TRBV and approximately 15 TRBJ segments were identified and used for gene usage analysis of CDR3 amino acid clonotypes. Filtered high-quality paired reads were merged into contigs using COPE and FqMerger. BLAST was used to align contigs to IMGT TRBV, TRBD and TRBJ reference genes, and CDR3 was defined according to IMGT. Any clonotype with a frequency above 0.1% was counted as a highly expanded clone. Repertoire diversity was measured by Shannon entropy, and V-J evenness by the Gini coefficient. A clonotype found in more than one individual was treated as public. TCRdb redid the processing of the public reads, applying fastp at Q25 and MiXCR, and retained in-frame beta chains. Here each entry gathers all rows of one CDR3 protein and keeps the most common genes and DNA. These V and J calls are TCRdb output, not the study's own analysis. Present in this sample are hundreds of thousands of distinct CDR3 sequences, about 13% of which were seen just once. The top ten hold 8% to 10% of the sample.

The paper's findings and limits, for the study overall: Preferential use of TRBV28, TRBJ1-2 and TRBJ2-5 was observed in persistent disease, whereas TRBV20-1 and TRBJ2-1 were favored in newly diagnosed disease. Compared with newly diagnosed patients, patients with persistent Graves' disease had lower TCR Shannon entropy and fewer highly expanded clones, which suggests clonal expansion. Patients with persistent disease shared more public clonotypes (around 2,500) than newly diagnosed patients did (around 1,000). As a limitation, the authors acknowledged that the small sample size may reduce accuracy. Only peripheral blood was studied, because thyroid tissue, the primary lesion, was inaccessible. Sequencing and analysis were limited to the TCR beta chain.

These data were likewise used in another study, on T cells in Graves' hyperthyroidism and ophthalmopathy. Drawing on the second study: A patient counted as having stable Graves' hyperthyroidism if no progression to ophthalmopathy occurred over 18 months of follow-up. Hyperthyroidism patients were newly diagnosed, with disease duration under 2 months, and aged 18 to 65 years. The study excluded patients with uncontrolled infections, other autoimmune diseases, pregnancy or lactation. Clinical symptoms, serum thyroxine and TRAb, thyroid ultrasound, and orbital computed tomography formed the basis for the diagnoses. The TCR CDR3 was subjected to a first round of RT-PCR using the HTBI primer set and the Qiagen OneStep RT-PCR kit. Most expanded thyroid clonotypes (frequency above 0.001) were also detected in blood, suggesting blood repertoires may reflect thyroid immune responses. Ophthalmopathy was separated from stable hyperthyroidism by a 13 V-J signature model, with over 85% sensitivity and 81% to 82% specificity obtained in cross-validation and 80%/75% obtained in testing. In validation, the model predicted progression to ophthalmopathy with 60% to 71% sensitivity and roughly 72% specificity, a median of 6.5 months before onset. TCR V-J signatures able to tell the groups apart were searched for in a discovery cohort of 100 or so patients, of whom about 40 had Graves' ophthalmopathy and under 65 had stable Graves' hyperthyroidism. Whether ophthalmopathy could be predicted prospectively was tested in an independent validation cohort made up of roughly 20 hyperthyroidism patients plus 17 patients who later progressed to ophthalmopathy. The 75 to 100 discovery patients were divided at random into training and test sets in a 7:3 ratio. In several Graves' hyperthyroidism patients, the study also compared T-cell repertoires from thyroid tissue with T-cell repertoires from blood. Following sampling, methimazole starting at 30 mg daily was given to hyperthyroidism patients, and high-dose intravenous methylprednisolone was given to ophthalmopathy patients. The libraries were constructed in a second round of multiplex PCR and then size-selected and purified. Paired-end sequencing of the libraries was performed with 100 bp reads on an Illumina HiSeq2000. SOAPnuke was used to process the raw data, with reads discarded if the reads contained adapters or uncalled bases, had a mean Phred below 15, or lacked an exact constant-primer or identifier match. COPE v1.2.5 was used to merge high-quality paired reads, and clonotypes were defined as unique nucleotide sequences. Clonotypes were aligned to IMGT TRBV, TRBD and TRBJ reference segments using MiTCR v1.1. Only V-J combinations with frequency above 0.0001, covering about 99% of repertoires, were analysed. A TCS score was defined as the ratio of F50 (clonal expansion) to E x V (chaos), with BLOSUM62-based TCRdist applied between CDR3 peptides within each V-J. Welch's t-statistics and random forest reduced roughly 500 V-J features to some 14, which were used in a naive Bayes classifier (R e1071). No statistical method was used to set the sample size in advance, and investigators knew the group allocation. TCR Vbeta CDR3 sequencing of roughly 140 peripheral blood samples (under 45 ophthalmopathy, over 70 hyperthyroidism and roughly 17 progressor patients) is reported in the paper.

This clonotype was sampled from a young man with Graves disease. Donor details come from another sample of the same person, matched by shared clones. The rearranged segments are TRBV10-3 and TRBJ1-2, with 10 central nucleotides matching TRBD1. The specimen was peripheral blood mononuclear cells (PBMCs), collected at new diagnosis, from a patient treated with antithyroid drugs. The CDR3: CAIRETWDRGGGYTF. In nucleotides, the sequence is TGTGCCATCAGAGAGACCTGGGACAGGGGCGGTGGCTACACCTTC.